This TCR beta chain was sequenced in a study of T cells in Graves' hyperthyroidism and ophthalmopathy. Notes on the study in general: In the blood, most expanded thyroid clonotypes above 0.001 appeared as well.

CDR3 length: 14 amino acids. CDR1 is SGHRS and CDR2 is YFSETQ in the germline V gene. Trimming took 2 bases from V and 3 from J, leaving 11 bases between them. This clonotype was observed a few times. Its cognate antigen is unknown. Patients affected by ophthalmopathy presented a Clinical Activity Score of at least 3, a NOSPECS grade of at least 4, and disease duration below 3 months. RNA transcripts provided the source from which TCR beta CDR3 regions were amplified. The HTBI set primed first-round TCR CDR3 RT-PCR. Each CDR3 protein is one row after TCRdb ran MiXCR on the multiplex PCR reads. The table has hundreds of thousands of distinct CDR3 sequences, around 15% seen once; the top ten hold about 13%.

V gene TRBV5-1 combines with J gene TRBJ2-5; D not resolved. The receptor was derived from a man younger than 35 with Graves' ophthalmopathy. Sequenced input: blood. The CDR3 loop is CASSFSGGEETQYF. The CDR3, as DNA: TGCGCCAGCAGCTTTTCAGGCGGAGAAGAGACCCAGTACTTC.